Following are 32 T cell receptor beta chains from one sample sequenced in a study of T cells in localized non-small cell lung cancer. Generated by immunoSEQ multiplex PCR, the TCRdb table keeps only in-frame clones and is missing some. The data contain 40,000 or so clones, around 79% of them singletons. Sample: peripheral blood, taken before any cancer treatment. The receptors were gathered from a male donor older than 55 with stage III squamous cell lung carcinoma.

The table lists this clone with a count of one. CDR3 sequence: CASSLVGEPYNEQFF. CDR3 DNA sequence: TGCGCCAGCAGCTTGGTGGGGGAGCCCTACAATGAGCAGTTCTTC. This chain joins TRBV5-1 and TRBJ2-1; D assignment may be TRBD1 or TRBD2 (5 bases each). The CDR3 is 15 residues long. Trimming took off 0 bases at V and 2 bases at J, with 9 bases between the two ends. Germline V gives CDR1 SGHRS, CDR2 YFSETQ.

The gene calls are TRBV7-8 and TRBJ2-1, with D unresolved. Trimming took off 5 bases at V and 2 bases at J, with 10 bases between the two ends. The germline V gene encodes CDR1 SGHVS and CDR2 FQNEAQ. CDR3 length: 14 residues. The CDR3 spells CASSVPGTYNEQFF. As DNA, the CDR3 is TGTGCCAGCAGCGTTCCTGGGACCTACAATGAGCAGTTCTTC.

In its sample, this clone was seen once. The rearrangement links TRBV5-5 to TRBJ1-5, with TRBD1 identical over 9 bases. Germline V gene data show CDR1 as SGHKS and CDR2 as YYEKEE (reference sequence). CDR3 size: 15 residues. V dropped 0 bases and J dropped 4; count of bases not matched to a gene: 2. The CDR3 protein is CASSLEQGANQPQHF. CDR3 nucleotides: TGTGCCAGCAGCTTGGAACAGGGGGCAAATCAGCCCCAGCATTTT.

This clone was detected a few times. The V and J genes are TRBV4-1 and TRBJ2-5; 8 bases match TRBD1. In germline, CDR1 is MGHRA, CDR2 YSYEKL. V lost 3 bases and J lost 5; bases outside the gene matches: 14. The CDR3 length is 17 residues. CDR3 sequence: CASSHPTTGDHEETQYF. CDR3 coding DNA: TGCGCCAGCAGCCACCCCACGACAGGGGATCATGAGGAGACCCAGTACTTC.

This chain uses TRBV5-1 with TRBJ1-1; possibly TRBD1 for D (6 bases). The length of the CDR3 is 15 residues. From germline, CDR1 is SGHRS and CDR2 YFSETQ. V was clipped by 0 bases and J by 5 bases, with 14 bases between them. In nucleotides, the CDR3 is TGCGCCAGCAGCTTGGACAGGGTTGGAAATACTGAAGCTTTCTTT. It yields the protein CASSLDRVGNTEAFF.

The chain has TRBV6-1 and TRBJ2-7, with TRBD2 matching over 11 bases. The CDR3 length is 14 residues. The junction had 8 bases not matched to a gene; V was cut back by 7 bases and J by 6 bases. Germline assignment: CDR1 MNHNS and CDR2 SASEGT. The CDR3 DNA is TGTGCCAGCACTCCACTAGCGGGAGTTCGCGAGCAGTACTTC. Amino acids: CASTPLAGVREQYF.

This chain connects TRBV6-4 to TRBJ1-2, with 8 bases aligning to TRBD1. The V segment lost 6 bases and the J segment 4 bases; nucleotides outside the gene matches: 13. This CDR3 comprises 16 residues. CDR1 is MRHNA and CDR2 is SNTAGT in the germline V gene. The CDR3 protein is CASSAGTGPSGYGYTF. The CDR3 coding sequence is TGTGCCAGCAGCGCCGGGACAGGACCCTCTGGCTATGGCTACACCTTC.

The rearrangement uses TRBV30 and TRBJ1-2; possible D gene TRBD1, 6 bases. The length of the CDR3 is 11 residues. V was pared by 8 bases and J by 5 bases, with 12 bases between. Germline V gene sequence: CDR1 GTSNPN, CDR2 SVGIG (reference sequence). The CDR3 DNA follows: TGTGCCGGCAGGGGATTGTATGGCTACACCTTC. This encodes CAGRGLYGYTF.

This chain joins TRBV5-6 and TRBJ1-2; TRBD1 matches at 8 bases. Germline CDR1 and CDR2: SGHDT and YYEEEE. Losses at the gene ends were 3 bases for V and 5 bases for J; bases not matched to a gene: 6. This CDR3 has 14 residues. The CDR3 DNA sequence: TGTGCCAGCAGCTCTCAGGGGGCCGGATATGGCTACACCTTC. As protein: CASSSQGAGYGYTF.

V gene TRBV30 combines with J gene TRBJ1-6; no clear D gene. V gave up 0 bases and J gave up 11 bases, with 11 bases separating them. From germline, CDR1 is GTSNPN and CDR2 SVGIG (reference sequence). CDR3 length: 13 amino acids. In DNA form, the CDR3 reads TGTGCCTGGAGTGTCACAATCTCGACACCCCTCCACTTT. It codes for CAWSVTISTPLHF.

CDR3 sequence: CASSLQINSPLHF. The CDR3, as DNA: TGTGCCAGCAGCTTGCAGATTAATTCACCCCTCCACTTT. The chain links TRBV7-9 to TRBJ1-6; no clear D gene. V lost 3 bases, J lost 6 bases, and 6 bases lay in between. Germline CDR1 SEHNR, CDR2 FQNEAQ (reference sequence). This CDR3 is 13 amino acids long.

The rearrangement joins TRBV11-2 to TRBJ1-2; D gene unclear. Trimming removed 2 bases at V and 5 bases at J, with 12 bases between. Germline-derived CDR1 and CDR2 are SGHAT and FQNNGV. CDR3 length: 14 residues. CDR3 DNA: TGTGCCAGCAGCTTAATGCGCTCCTCGTATGGCTACACCTTC. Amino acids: CASSLMRSSYGYTF. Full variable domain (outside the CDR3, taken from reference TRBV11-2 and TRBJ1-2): EAGVAQSPRYKIIEKRQSVAFWCNPISGHATLYWYQQILGQGPKLLIQFQNNGVVDDSQLPKDRFSAERLKGVDSTLKIQPAKLEDSAVYLCASSLMRSSYGYTFGSGTRLTVV.

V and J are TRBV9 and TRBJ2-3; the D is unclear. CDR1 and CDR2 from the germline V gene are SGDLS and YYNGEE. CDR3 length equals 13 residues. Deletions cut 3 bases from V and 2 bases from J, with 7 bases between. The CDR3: CASSDLYTDTQYF. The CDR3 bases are TGTGCCAGCAGCGACCTCTACACAGATACGCAGTATTTT.

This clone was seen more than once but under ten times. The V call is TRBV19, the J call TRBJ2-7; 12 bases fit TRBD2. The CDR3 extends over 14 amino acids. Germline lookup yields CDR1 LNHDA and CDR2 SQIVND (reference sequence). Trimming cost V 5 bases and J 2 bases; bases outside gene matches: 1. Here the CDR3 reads CASSLAGGAYEQYF. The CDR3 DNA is TGTGCCAGTAGTCTAGCGGGAGGGGCCTACGAGCAGTACTTC.

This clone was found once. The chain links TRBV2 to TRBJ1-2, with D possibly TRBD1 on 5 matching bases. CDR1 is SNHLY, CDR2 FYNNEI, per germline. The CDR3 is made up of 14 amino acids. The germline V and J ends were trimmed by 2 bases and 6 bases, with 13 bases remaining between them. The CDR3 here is CASSEWVREDGYTF. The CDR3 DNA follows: TGTGCCAGCAGTGAATGGGTCAGGGAAGATGGCTACACCTTC.

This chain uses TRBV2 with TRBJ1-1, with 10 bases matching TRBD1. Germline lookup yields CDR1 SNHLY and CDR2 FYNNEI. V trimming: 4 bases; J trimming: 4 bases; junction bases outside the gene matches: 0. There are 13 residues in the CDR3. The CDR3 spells CASSGDRGTEAFF. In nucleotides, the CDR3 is TGTGCCAGCAGTGGGGACAGGGGCACTGAAGCTTTCTTT.

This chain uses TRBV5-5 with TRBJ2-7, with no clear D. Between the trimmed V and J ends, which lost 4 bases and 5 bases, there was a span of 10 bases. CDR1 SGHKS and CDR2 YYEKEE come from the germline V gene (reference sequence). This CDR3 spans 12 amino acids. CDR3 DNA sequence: TGTGCCAGCAGCCATCCCCTGAACGAGCAGTACTTC. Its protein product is CASSHPLNEQYF.

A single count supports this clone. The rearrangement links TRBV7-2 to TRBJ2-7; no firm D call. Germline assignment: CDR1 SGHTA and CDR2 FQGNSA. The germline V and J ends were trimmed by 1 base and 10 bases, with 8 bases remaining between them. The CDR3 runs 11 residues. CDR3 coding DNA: TGTGCCAGCAGCTTAGAGGCGGCCCAGTACTTC. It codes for CASSLEAAQYF.

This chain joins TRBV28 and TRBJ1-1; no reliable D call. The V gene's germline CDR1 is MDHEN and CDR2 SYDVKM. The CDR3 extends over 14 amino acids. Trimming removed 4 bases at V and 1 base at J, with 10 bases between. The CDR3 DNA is TGTGCCAGCAGTTCCCAGGCGACGAACACTGAAGCTTTCTTT. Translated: CASSSQATNTEAFF.

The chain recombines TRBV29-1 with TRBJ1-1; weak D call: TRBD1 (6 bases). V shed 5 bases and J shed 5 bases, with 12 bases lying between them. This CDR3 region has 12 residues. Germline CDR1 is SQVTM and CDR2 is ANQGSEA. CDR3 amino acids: CSVLGAGTEAFF. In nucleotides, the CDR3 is TGCAGCGTTCTGGGGGCCGGGACTGAAGCTTTCTTT.

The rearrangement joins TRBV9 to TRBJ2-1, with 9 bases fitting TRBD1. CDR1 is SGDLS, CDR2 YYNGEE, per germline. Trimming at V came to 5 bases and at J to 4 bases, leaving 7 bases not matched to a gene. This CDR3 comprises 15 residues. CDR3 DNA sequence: TGTGCCAGCAGTAACGGACAGGGGACTTACAATGAGCAGTTCTTC. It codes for CASSNGQGTYNEQFF.

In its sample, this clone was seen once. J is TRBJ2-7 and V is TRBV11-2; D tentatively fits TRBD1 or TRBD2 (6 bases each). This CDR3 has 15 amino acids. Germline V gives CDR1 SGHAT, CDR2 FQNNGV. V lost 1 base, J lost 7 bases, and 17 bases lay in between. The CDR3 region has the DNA TGTGCCAGCAGCTTAGCATGGACGGGGGCCGGAGAGCAGTACTTC. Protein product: CASSLAWTGAGEQYF.

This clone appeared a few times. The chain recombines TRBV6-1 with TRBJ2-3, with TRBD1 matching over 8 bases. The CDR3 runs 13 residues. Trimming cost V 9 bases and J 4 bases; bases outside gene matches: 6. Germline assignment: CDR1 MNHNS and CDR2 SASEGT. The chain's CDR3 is CASGQGWADTQYF. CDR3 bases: TGTGCCAGTGGACAGGGTTGGGCAGATACGCAGTATTTT.

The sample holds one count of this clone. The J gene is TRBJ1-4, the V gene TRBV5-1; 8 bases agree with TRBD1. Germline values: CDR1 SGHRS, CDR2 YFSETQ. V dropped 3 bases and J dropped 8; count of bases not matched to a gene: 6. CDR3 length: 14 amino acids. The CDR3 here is CASSSGTGREKLFF. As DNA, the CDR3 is TGCGCCAGCAGCTCCGGGACAGGAAGGGAAAAACTGTTTTTT. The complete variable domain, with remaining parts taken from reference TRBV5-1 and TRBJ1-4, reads KAGVTQTPRYLIKTRGQQVTLSCSPISGHRSVSWYQQTPGQGLQFLFEYFSETQRNKGNFPGRFSGRQFSNSRSEMNVSTLELGDSALYLCASSSGTGREKLFFGSGTQLSVL.

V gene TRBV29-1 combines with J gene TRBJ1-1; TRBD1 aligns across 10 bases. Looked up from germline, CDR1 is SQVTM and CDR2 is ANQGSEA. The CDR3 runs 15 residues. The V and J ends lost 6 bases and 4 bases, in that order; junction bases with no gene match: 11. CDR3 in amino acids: CSVQGTGVGGTEAFF. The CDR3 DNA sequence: TGCAGCGTACAGGGGACAGGGGTCGGCGGCACTGAAGCTTTCTTT.

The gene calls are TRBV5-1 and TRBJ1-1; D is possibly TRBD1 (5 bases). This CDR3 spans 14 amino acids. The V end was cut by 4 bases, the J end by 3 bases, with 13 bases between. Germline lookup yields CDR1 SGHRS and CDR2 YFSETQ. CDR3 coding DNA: TGCGCCAGCAGCCACCGGGGGGGTGACACTGAAGCTTTCTTT. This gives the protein CASSHRGGDTEAFF. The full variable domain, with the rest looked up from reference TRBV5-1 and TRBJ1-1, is KAGVTQTPRYLIKTRGQQVTLSCSPISGHRSVSWYQQTPGQGLQFLFEYFSETQRNKGNFPGRFSGRQFSNSRSEMNVSTLELGDSALYLCASSHRGGDTEAFFGQGTRLTVV.

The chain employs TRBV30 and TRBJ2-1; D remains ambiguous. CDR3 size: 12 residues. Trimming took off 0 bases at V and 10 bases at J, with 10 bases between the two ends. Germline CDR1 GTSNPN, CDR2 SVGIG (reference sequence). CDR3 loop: CAWSVEVAEQFF. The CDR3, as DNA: TGTGCCTGGAGTGTTGAAGTCGCGGAGCAGTTCTTC.

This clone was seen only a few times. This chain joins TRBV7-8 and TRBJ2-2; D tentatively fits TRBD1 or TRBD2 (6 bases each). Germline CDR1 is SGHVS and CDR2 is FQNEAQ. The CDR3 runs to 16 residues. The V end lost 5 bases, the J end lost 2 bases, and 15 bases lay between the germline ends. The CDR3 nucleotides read TGTGCCAGCAGCCCGGCCGAGGGGGGAAACACCGGGGAGCTGTTTTTT. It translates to CASSPAEGGNTGELFF.

This CDR3 is CASSVEAVLYNEQFF. For the CDR3, the DNA is TGTGCCAGCAGCGTAGAAGCGGTTCTCTACAATGAGCAGTTCTTC. J is TRBJ2-1 and V is TRBV9; possibly TRBD2 for D (5 bases). The CDR3 is 15 amino acids. V dropped 0 bases and J dropped 3 bases, with 10 bases sitting between them. Germline CDR1 is SGDLS and CDR2 is YYNGEE.

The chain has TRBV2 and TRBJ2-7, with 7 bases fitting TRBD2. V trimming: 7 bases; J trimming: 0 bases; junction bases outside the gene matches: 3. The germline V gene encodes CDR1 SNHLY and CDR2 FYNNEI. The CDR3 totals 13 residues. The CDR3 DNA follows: TGTGCCAGCACCCTAGCGGACTCCTACGAGCAGTACTTC. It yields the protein CASTLADSYEQYF.

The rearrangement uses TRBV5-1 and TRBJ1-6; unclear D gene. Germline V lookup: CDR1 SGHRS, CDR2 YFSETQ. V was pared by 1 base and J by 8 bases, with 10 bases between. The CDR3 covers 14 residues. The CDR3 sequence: CASSLPLKDSPLHF. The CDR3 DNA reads TGCGCCAGCAGCTTGCCCTTGAAGGATTCACCCCTCCACTTT. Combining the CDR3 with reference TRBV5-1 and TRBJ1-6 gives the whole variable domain KAGVTQTPRYLIKTRGQQVTLSCSPISGHRSVSWYQQTPGQGLQFLFEYFSETQRNKGNFPGRFSGRQFSNSRSEMNVSTLELGDSALYLCASSLPLKDSPLHFGNGTRLTVT.

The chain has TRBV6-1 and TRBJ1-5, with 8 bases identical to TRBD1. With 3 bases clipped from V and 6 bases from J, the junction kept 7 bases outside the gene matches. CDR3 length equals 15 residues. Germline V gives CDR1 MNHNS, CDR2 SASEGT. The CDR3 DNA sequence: TGTGCCAGCAGTGATGCAGGGGGCGCGGGTCAGCCCCAGCATTTT. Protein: CASSDAGGAGQPQHF.